This T cell receptor (delta chain) originates from a study of γδ T cells in repeated Plasmodium falciparum infection. On this clone itself: Its matching antigen is unknown. TCRdb lists the protein of a much larger clone for this DNA, which differs at residue 6, so this is likely a read error; the protein given here is translated from the DNA itself.

Vgamma9/Vdelta2+ and Vdelta2-negative gammadelta T cells were flow-sorted from PBMC for bulk sequencing. V lost 4 bases to trimming and J lost 0 bases, with 9 bases between them. This CDR3 is built from 14 residues. Germline CDR1 reads TSWWSYY; CDR2 reads QGS. TRG and TRD sequences were obtained from every sorted gammadelta sample. TCRdb re-called the multiplex PCR reads with CATT. The data contain some 50,000 delta-chain clones, less than 2% of them singletons. Study findings and constraints: Over time and infection, Vgamma9/Vdelta2+ repertoires remained highly stable and polyclonal.

This TCR came from a pool of human donors (malaria-infected and uninfected, not separated). J is TRDJ1 and V is TRDV1; D is undetermined. The sequenced material came from gamma-delta T cells from blood. The CDR3 spells CALGASKNTDKLIF. For the CDR3, the DNA is TGTGCTCTTGGGGCATCCAAAAACACCGATAAACTCATCTTT.